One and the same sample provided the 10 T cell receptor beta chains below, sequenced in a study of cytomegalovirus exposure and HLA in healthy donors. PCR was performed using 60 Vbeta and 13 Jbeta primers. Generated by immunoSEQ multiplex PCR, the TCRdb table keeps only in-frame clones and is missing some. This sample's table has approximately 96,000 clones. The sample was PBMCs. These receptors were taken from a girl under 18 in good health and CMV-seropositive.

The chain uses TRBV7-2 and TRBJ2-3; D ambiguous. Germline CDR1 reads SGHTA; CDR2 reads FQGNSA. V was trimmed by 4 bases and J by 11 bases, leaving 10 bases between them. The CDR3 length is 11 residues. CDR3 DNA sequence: TGTGCCAGCAGCTCATCTCTAATGCAGTATTTT. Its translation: CASSSSLMQYF.

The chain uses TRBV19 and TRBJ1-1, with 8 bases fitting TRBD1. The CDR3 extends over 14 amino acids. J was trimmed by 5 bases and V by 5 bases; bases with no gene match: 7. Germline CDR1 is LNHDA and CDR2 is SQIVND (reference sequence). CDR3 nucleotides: TGTGCCAGTAGTCTGCAGGGGGCACGGACTGAAGCTTTCTTT. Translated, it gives CASSLQGARTEAFF.

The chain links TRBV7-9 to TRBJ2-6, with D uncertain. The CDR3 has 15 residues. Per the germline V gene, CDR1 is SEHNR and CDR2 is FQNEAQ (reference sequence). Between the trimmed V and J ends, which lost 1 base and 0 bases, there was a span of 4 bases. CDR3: CASSLVYSGANVLTF. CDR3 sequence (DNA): TGTGCCAGCAGCTTAGTATACTCTGGGGCCAACGTCCTGACTTTC.

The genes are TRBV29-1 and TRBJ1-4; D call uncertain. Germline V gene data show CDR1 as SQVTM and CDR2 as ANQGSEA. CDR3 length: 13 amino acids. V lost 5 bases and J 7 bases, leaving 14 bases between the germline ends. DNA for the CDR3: TGCAGCGTTCCATCGTCCGGAGGTGAAAAACTGTTTTTT. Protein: CSVPSSGGEKLFF.

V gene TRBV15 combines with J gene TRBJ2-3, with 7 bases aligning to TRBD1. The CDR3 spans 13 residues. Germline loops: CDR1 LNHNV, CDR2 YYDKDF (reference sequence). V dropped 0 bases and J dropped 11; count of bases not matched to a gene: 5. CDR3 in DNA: TGTGCCACCAGCAGAGATCGGGGACAGAGGCAGTATTTT. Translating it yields CATSRDRGQRQYF.

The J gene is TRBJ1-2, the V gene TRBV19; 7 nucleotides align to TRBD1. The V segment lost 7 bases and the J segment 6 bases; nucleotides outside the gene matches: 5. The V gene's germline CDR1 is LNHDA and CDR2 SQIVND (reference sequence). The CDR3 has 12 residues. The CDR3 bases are TGTGCCAGTAACGACAGGGATAATGGCTACACCTTC. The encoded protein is CASNDRDNGYTF.

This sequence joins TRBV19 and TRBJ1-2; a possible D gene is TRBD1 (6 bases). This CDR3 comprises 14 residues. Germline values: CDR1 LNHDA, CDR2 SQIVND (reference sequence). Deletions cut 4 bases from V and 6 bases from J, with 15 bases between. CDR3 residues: CASSTGGAADGYTF. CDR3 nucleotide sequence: TGTGCCAGTAGTACGGGGGGCGCCGCGGATGGCTACACCTTC.

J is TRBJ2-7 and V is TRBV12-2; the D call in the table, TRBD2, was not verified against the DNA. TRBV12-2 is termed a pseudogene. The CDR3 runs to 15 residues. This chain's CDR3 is CASRLIPGNPYEQYV. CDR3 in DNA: TGTGCAAGTCGCTTAATTCCCGGGAACCCCTACGAGCAGTACGTC.

The CDR3 loop reads CASSQGVRNTEAFF. The CDR3 DNA reads TGCGCCAGCAGCCAAGGCGTCCGGAACACTGAAGCTTTCTTT. This chain joins TRBV4-3 and TRBJ1-1; D is uncertain. CDR3 size: 14 residues. V lost 1 base, J lost 1 base, and 7 bases lay in between. CDR1 and CDR2 (germline): LGHNA, YSLEER.

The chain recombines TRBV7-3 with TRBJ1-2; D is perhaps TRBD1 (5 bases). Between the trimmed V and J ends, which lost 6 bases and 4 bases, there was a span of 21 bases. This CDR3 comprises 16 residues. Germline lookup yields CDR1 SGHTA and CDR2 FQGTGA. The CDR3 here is CASRDRNLGAAYGYTF. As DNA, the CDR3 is TGTGCCAGCAGGGACCGCAACCTAGGGGCGGCCTATGGCTACACCTTC.